The subject of this entry is one TCR beta chain. Trimming stripped 1 base from V and 3 bases from J, with 6 bases between. Germline lookup yields CDR1 LNHNV and CDR2 YYDKDF (reference sequence). There are 13 residues in the CDR3. As originally analysed: For nucleated cells, counts were estimated from reference gene primer amplification. The table came from immunoSEQ multiplex PCR; TCRdb's copy has only in-frame clones and leaves some out. That table furnishes V, J and clone size, whereas the DNA furnished D and trimming. The sample records 210,000 or so clones, about 88% being singletons. The data stem from a study of blood T cell repertoires in COVID-19. Across the study: Samples of COVID-19 (acute and convalescent) were obtained from the United States, Italy and Spain. In each case, the material was cDNA or gDNA derived from T cells, B-cell-depleted T cells, or PBMCs.

The chain carries TRBV15 and TRBJ2-5; possibly TRBD2 for D (5 bases). The material sequenced was peripheral blood. This receptor was obtained from a woman aged 40 to 50 who had recovered from COVID-19. The CDR3 nucleotides read TGTGCCACCAGCAGAGGAGGGAAAGAGACCCAGTACTTC. Translating it yields CATSRGGKETQYF.